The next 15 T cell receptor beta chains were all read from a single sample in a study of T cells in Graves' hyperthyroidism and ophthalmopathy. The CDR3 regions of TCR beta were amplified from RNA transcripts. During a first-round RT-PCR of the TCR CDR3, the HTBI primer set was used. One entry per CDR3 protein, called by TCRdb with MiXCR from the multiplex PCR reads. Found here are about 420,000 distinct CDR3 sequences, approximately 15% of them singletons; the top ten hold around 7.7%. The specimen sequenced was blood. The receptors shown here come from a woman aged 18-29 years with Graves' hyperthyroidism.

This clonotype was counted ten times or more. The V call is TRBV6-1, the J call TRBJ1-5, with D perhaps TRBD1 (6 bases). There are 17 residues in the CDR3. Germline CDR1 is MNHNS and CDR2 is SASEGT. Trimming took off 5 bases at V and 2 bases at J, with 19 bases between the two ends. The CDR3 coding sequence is TGTGCCAGCAGTCCCTCCTACAGGGCTAGGGGCAATCAGCCCCAGCATTTT. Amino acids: CASSPSYRARGNQPQHF.

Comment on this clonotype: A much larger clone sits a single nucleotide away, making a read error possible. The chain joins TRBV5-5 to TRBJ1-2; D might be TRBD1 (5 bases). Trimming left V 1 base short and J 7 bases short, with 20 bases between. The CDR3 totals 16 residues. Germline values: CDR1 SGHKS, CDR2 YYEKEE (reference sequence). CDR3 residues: CASSLNGDWERSGYTF. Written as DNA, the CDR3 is TGTGCCAGCAGCTTGAACGGGGACTGGGAAAGAAGTGGCTACACCTTC. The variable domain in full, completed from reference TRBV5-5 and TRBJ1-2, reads DAGVTQSPTHLIKTRGQQVTLRCSPISGHKSVSWYQQVLGQGPQFIFQYYEKEERGRGNFPDRFSARQFPNYSSELNVNALLLGDSALYLCASSLNGDWERSGYTFGSGTRLTVV.

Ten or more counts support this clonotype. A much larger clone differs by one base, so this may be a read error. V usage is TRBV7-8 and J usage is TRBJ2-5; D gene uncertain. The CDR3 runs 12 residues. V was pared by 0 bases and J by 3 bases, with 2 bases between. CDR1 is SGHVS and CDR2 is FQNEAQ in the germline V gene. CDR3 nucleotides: TGTGCCAGCAGCTTAGCAGAAGAGACCCAGTACTTC. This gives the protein CASSLAEETQYF. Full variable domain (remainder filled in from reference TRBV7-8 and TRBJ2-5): GAGVSQSPRYKVAKRGQDVALRCDPISGHVSLFWYQQALGQGPEFLTYFQNEAQLDKSGLPSDRFFAERPEGSVSTLKIQRTQQEDSAVYLCASSLAEETQYFGPGTRLLVL.

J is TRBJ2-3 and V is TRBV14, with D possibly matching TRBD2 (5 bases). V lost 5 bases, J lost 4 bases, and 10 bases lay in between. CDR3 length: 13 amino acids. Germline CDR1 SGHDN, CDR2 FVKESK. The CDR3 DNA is TGTGCCAGCAGCGTCGGGCGGGCAGATACGCAGTATTTT. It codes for CASSVGRADTQYF.

The chain's CDR3 is CASSPLNGEQFF. DNA for the CDR3: TGTGCCAGCAGCCCTCTAAACGGGGAGCAGTTCTTC. The chain couples TRBV7-3 to TRBJ2-1; D unclear. Germline V gene data show CDR1 as SGHTA and CDR2 as FQGTGA. Deletions cut 5 bases from V and 10 bases from J, with 12 bases between. This CDR3 has 12 residues.

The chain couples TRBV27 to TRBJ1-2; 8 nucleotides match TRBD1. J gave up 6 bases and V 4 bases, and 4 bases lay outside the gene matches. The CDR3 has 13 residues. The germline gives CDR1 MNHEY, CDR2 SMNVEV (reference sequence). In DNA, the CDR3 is TGTGCCAGCAGTTCGATACAGGGGGATGGCTACACCTTC. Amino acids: CASSSIQGDGYTF.

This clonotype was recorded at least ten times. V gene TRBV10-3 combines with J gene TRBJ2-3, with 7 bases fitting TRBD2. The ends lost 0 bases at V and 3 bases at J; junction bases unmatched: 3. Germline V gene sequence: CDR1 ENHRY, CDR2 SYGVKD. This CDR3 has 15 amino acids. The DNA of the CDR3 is TGTGCCATCAGTGAGTCGGAGGGACTAACAGATACGCAGTATTTT. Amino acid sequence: CAISESEGLTDTQYF.

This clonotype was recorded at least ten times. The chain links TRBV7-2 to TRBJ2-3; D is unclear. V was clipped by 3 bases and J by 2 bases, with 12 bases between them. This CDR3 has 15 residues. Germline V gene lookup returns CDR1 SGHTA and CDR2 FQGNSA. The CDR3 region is CASSFGPISTDTQYF. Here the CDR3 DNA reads TGTGCCAGCAGCTTCGGACCAATATCCACAGATACGCAGTATTTT.

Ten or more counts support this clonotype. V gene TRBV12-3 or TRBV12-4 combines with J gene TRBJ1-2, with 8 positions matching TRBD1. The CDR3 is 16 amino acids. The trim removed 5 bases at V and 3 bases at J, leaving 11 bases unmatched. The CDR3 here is CASSHHPGGWDYGYTF. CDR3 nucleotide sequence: TGTGCCAGCAGTCATCACCCAGGGGGCTGGGACTATGGCTACACCTTC.

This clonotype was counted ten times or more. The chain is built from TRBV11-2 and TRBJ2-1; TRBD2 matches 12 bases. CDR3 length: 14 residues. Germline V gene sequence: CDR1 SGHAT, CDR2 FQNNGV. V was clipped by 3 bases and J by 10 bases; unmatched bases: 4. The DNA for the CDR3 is TGTGCCAGCAGCTTGGCTAGCGGGAGGGCCGAGCAGTTCTTC. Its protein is CASSLASGRAEQFF.

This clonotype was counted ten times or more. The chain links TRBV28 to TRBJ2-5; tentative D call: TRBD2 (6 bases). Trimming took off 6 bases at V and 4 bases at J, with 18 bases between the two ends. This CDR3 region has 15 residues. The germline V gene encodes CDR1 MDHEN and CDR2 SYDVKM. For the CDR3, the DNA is TGTGCCAGCAGCCGGGGGACGGCCGGAGGAGAGACCCAGTACTTC. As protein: CASSRGTAGGETQYF.

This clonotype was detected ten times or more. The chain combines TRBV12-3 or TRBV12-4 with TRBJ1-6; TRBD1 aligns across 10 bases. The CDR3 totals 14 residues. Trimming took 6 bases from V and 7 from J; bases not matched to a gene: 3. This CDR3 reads CASRMDRGNSPLHF. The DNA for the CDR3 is TGTGCCAGCAGGATGGACAGGGGGAATTCACCCCTCCACTTT.

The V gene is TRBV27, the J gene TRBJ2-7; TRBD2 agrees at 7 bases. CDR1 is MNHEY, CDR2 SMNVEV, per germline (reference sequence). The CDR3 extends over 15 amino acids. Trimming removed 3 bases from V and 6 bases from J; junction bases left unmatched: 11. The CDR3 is CASSFTTPAGSEQYF. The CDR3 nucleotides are TGTGCCAGCAGTTTTACAACCCCAGCGGGAAGCGAGCAGTACTTC.

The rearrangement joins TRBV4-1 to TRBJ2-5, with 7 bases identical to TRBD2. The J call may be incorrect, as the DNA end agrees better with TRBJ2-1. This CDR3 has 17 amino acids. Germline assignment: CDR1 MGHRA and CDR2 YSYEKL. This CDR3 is CASSQESRRGKSETQFF. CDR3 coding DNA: TGCGCCAGCAGCCAAGAATCGCGGCGGGGGAAATCGGAGACCCAGTTCTTC.

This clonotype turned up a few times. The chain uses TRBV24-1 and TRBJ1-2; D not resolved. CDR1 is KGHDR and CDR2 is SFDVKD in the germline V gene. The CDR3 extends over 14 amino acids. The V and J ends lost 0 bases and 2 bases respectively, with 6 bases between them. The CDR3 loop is CATSDLVRNYGYTF. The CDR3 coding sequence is TGTGCCACCAGTGATTTGGTCAGGAACTATGGCTACACCTTC.